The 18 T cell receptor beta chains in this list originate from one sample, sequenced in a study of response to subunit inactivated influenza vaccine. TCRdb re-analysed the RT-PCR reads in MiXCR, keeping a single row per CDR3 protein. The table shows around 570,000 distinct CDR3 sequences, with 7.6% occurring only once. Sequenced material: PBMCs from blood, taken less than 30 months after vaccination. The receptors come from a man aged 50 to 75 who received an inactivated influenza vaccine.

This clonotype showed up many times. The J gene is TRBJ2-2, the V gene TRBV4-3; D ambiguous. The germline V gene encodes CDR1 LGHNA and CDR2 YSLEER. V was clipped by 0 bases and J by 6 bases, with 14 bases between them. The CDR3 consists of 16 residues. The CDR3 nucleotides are TGCGCCAGCAGCCAAGATTGGGCTAGTTCGTCCGGGGAGCTGTTTTTT. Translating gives CASSQDWASSSGELFF.

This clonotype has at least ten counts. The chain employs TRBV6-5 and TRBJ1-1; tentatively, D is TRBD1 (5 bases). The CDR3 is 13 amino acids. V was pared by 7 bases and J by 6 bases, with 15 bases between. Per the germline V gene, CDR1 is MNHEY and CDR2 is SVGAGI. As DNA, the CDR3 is TGTGCCAGCATTTCGGGACTGGGCGCTGAAGCTTTCTTT. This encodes CASISGLGAEAFF.

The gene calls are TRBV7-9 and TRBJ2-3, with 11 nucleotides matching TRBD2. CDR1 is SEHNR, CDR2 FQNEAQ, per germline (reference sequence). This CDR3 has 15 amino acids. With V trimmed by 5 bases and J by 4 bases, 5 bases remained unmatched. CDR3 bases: TGTGCCAGCAGCAAACTAGCGGGAGTAGCAGATACGCAGTATTTT. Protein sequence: CASSKLAGVADTQYF.

CDR3 in amino acids: CSASKQTSRNEQYF. CDR3 nucleotide sequence: TGCAGTGCTAGTAAACAGACTAGTCGCAACGAGCAGTACTTC. This chain links TRBV20-1 with TRBJ2-7; D is possibly TRBD2 (6 bases). The CDR3 is 14 amino acids. Germline CDR1 and CDR2: DFQATT and SNEGSKA (reference sequence). Trimming stripped 3 bases from V and 5 bases from J, with 17 bases between.

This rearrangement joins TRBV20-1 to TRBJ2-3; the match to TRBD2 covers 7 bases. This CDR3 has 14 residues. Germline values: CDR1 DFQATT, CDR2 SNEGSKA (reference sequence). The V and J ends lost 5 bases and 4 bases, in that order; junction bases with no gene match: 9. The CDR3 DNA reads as TGCAGTGCTCCAGCGGGGACTAACTCAGATACGCAGTATTTT. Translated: CSAPAGTNSDTQYF.

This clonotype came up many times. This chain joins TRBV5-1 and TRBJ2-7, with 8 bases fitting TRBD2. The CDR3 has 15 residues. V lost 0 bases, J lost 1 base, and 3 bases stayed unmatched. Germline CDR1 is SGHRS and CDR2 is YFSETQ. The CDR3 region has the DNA TGCGCCAGCAGCTTGGTAATAGCGGGATCCTACGAGCAGTACTTC. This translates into CASSLVIAGSYEQYF. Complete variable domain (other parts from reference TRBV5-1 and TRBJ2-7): KAGVTQTPRYLIKTRGQQVTLSCSPISGHRSVSWYQQTPGQGLQFLFEYFSETQRNKGNFPGRFSGRQFSNSRSEMNVSTLELGDSALYLCASSLVIAGSYEQYFGPGTRLTVT.

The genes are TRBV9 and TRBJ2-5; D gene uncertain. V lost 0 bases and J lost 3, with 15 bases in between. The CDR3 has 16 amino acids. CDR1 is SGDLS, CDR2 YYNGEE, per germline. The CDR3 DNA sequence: TGTGCCAGCAGCGTAGGATTTGGGTCGCGTAAAGAGACCCAGTACTTC. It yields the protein CASSVGFGSRKETQYF. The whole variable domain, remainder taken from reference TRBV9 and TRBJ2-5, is DSGVTQTPKHLITATGQRVTLRCSPRSGDLSVYWYQQSLDQGLQFLIQYYNGEERAKGNILERFSAQQFPDLHSELNLSSLELGDSALYFCASSVGFGSRKETQYFGPGTRLLVL.

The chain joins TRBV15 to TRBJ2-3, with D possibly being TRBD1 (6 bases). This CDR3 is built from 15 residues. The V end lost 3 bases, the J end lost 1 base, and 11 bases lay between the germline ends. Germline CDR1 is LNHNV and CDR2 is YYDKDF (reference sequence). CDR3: CATSRTNRGTDTQYF. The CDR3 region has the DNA TGTGCCACCAGCAGGACCAACAGGGGCACAGATACGCAGTATTTT.

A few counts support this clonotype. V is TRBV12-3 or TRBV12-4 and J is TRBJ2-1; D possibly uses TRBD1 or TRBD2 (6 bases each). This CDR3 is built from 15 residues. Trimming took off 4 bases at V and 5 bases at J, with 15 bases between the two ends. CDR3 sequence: CASSYDGGPDNEQFF. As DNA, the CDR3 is TGTGCCAGCAGTTATGACGGGGGCCCCGACAATGAGCAGTTCTTC.

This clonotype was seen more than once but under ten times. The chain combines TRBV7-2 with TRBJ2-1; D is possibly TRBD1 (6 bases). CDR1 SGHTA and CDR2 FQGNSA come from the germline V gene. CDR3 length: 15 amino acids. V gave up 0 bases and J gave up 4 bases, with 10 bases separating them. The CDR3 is CASSLARGQYNEQFF. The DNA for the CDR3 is TGTGCCAGCAGCTTAGCGCGAGGACAGTACAATGAGCAGTTCTTC. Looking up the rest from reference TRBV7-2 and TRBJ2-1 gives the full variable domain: GAGVSQSPSNKVTEKGKDVELRCDPISGHTALYWYRQSLGQGLEFLIYFQGNSAPDKSGLPSDRFSAERTGGSVSTLTIQRTQQEDSAVYLCASSLARGQYNEQFFGPGTRLTVL.

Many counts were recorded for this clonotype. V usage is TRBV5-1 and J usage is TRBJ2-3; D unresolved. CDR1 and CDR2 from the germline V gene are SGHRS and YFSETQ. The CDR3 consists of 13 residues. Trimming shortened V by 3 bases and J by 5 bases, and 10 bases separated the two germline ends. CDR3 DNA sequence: TGCGCCAGCAGCTCGCCTGGGATAGATACGCAGTATTTT. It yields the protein CASSSPGIDTQYF. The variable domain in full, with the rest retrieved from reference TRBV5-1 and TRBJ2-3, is KAGVTQTPRYLIKTRGQQVTLSCSPISGHRSVSWYQQTPGQGLQFLFEYFSETQRNKGNFPGRFSGRQFSNSRSEMNVSTLELGDSALYLCASSSPGIDTQYFGPGTRLTVL.

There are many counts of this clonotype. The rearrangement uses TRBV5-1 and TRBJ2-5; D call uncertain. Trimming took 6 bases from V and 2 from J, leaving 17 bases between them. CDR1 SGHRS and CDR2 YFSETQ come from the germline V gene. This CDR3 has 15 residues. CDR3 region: CASTSGLEVQETQYF. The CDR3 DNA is TGCGCCAGCACATCGGGTCTTGAGGTTCAAGAGACCCAGTACTTC. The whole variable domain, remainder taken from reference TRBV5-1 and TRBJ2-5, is KAGVTQTPRYLIKTRGQQVTLSCSPISGHRSVSWYQQTPGQGLQFLFEYFSETQRNKGNFPGRFSGRQFSNSRSEMNVSTLELGDSALYLCASTSGLEVQETQYFGPGTRLLVL.

CDR3 bases: TGTGCCAGCAGGGAACGGACAGGGGGAGACTCACCCCTCCACTTT. It is translated as CASRERTGGDSPLHF. The chain uses TRBV2 and TRBJ1-6, with 10 bases aligning to TRBD1. V trimming: 6 bases; J trimming: 10 bases; junction bases outside the gene matches: 9. Germline CDR1 and CDR2: SNHLY and FYNNEI. The CDR3 totals 15 residues.

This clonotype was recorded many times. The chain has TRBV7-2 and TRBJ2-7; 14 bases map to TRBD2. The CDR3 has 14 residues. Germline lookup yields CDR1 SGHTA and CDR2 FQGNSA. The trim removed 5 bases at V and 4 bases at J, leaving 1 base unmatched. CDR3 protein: CASSRLAGGYEQYF. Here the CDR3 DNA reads TGTGCCAGCAGCCGACTAGCGGGGGGGTACGAGCAGTACTTC.

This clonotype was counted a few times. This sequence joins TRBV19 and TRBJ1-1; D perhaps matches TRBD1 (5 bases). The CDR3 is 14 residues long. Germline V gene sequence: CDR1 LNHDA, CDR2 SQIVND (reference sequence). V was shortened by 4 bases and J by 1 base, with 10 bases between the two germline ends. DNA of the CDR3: TGTGCCAGTAGTACGACAGCGGCGAACACTGAAGCTTTCTTT. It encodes CASSTTAANTEAFF.

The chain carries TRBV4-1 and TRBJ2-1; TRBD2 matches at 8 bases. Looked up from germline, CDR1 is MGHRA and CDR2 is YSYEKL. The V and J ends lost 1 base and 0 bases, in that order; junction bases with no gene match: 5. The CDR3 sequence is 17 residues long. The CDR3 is CASSQVPGTSSYNEQFF. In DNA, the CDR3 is TGCGCCAGCAGCCAAGTCCCCGGGACTAGCTCCTACAATGAGCAGTTCTTC.

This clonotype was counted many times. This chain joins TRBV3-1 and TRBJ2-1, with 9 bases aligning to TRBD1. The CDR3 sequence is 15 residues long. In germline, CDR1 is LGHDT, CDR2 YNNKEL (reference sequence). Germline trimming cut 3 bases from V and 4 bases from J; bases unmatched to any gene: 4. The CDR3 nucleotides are TGTGCCAGCAGCCATCCCGGGACAGGGTACAATGAGCAGTTCTTC. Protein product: CASSHPGTGYNEQFF.

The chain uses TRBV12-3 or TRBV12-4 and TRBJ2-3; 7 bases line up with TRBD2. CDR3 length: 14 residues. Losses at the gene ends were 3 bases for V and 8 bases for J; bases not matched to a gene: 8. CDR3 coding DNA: TGTGCCAGCAGTTTTTCGGCGGGAGCGGCTACGCAGTATTTT. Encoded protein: CASSFSAGAATQYF.